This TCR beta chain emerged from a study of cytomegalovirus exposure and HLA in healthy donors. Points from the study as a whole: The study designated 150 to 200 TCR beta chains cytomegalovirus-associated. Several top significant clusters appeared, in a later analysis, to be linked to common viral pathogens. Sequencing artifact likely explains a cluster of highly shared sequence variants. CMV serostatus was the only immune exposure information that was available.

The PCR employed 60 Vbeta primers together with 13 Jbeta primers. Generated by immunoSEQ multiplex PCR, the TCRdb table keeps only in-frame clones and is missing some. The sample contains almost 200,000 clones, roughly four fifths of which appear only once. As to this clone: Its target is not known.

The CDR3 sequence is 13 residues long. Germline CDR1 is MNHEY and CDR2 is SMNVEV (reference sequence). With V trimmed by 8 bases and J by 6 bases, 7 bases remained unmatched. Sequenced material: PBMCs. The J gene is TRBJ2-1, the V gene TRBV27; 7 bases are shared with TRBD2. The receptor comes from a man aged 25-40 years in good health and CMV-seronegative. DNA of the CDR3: TGTGCCAGCGGGAGGGCCGGTCTCAATGAGCAGTTCTTC. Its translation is CASGRAGLNEQFF.